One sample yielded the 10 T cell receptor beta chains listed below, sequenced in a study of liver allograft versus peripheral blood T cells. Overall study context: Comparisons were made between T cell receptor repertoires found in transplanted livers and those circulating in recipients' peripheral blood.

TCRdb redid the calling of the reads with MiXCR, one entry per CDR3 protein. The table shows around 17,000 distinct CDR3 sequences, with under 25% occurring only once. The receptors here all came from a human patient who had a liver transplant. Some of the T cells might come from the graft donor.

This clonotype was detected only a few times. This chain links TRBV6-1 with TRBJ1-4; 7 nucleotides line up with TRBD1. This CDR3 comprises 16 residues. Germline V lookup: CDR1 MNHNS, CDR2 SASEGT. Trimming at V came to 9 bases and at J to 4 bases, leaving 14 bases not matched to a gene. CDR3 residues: CASTVHFRGDNEKLFF. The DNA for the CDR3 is TGTGCCAGTACAGTTCATTTCAGGGGGGATAATGAAAAACTGTTTTTT.

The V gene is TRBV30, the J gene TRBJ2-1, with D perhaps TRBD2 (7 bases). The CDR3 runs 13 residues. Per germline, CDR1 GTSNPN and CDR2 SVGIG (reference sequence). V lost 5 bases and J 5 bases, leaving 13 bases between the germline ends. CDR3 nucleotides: TGTGCCTGGCAGAGGGGGGGACACAATGAGCAGTTCTTC. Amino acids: CAWQRGGHNEQFF.

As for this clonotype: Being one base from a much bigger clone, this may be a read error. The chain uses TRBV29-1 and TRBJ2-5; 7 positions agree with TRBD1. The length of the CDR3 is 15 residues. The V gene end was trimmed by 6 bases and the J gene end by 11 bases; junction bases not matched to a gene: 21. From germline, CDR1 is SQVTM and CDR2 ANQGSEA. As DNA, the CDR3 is TGCAGCGTAGAACCGAGGCAGGGGGACGTCGGTGAGCAGTACTTC. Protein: CSVEPRQGDVGEQYF.

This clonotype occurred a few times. CDR3 in amino acids: CASSLVSGSTNEKLFF. The CDR3 DNA follows: TGTGCCAGCAGCTTAGTTTCAGGGTCTACTAATGAAAAACTGTTTTTT. The rearrangement joins TRBV7-9 to TRBJ1-4, with TRBD1 as a possible D gene (5 bases). The length of the CDR3 is 16 residues. Trimming took off 1 base at V and 2 bases at J, with 11 bases between the two ends. Germline CDR1 is SEHNR and CDR2 is FQNEAQ (reference sequence). Full variable domain (remainder filled in from reference TRBV7-9 and TRBJ1-4): DTGVSQNPRHKITKRGQNVTFRCDPISEHNRLYWYRQTLGQGPEFLTYFQNEAQLEKSRLLSDRFSAERPKGSFSTLEIQRTEQGDSAMYLCASSLVSGSTNEKLFFGSGTQLSVL.

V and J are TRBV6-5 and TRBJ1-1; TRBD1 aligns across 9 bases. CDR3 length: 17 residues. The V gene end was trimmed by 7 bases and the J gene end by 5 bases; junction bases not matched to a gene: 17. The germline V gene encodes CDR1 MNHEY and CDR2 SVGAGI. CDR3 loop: CASTTDRTGAMGTEAFF. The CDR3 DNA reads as TGTGCCAGCACTACAGATCGGACAGGGGCGATGGGGACTGAAGCTTTCTTT.

In nucleotides, the CDR3 is TGTGCCAGTAGTTCCGCCGAGGGACAGATTTATGGAAACACCATATATTTT. This sequence encodes CASSSAEGQIYGNTIYF. The rearrangement joins TRBV19 to TRBJ1-3, with 7 nucleotides matching TRBD1. The CDR3 covers 17 residues. Germline V gene sequence: CDR1 LNHDA, CDR2 SQIVND (reference sequence). The junction had 13 bases not matched to a gene; V was cut back by 5 bases and J by 3 bases.

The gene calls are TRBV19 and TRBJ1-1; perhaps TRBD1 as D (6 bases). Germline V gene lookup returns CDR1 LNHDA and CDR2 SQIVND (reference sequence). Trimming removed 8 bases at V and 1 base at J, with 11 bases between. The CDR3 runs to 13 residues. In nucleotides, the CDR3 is TGTGCCAGTTCCGGGACACAGAACACTGAAGCTTTCTTT. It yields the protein CASSGTQNTEAFF.

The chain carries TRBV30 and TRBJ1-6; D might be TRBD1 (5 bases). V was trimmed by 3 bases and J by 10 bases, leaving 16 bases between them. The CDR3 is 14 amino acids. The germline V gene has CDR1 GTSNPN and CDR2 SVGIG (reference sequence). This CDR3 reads CAWRSSGGRSPLHF. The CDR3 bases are TGTGCCTGGAGGTCATCGGGGGGTCGGTCACCCCTCCACTTT.

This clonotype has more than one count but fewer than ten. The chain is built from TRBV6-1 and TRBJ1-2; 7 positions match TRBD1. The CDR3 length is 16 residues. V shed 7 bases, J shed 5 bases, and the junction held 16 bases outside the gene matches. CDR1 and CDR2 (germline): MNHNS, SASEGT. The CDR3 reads CASTEPGGGILYGYTF. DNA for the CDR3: TGTGCCAGCACCGAACCAGGGGGAGGTATACTTTATGGCTACACCTTC.

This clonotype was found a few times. The CDR3 sequence is CASRETGGIGTEAFF. DNA for the CDR3: TGTGCCAGCAGAGAGACAGGGGGAATCGGGACTGAAGCTTTCTTT. The gene calls are TRBV6-2 or TRBV6-3 and TRBJ1-1; 9 nucleotides match TRBD1. Per germline, CDR1 MNHEY and CDR2 SVGEGT. This CDR3 has 15 residues. Germline trimming cut 6 bases from V and 5 bases from J; bases unmatched to any gene: 10.